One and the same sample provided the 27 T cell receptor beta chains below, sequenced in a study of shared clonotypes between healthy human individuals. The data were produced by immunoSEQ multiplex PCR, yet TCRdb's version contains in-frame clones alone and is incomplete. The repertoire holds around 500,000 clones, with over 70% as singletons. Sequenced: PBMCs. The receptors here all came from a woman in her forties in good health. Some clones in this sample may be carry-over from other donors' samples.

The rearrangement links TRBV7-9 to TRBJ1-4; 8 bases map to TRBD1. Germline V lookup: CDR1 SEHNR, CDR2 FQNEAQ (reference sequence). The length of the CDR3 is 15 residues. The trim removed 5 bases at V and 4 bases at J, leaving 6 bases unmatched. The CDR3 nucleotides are TGTGCCAGCAGCCCGAGGACAGGGCTTAATGAAAAACTGTTTTTT. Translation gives CASSPRTGLNEKLFF.

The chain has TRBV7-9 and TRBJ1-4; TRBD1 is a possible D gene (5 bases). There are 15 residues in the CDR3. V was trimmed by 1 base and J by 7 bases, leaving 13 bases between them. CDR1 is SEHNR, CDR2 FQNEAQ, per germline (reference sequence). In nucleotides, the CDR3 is TGTGCCAGCAGCTTAGGGTCGGGGACTGGTGAAAAACTGTTTTTT. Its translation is CASSLGSGTGEKLFF.

In nucleotides, the CDR3 is TGCGCCAGCAGCTCCCGGACGGATTCGAACAAGCAGTACTTC. It translates to CASSSRTDSNKQYF. The V and J genes are TRBV5-1 and TRBJ2-7; no definite D call. V was cut by 3 bases and J by 8 bases, with 18 bases left in between. This CDR3 comprises 14 residues. Germline assignment: CDR1 SGHRS and CDR2 YFSETQ.

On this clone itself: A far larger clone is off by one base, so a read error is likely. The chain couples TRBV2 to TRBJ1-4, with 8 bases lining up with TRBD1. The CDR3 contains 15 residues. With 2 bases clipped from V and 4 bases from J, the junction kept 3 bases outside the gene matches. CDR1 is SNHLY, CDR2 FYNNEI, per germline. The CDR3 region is CASSEQGAHNEKLFF. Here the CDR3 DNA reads TGTGCCAGCAGTGAACAGGGGGCGCATAATGAAAAACTGTTTTTT. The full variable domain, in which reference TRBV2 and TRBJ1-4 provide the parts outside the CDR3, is EPEVTQTPSHQVTQMGQEVILRCVPISNHLYFYWYRQILGQKVEFLVSFYNNEISEKSEIFDDQFSVERPDGSNFTLKIRSTKLEDSAMYFCASSEQGAHNEKLFFGSGTQLSVL.

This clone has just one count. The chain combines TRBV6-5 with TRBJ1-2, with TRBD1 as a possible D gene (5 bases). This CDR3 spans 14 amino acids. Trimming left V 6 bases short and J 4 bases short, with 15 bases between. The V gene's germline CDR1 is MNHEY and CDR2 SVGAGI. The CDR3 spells CASSKFTGPYGYTF. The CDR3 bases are TGTGCCAGCAGCAAATTCACAGGACCCTATGGCTACACCTTC.

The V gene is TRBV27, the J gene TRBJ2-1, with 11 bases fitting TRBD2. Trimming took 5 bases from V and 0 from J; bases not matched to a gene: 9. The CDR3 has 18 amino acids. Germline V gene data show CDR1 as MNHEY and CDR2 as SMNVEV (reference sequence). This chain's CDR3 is CASSLQTSGASSYNEQFF. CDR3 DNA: TGTGCCAGCAGTCTCCAGACTAGCGGGGCTAGCTCCTACAATGAGCAGTTCTTC.

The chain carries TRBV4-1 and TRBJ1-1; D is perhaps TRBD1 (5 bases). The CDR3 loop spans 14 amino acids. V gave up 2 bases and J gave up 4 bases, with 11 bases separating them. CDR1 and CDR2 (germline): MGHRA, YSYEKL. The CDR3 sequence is CASSQSPGTTEAFF. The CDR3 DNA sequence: TGCGCCAGCAGCCAATCTCCAGGGACCACTGAAGCTTTCTTT.

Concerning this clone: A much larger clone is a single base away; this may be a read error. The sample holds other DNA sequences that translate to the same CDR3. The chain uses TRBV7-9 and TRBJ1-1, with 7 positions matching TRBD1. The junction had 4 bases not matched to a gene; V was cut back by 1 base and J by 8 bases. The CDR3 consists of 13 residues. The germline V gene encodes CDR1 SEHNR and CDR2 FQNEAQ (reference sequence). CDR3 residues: CASSLEGATEAFF. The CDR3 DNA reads TGTGCCAGCAGCTTAGAGGGGGCCACCGAAGCTTTCTTT.

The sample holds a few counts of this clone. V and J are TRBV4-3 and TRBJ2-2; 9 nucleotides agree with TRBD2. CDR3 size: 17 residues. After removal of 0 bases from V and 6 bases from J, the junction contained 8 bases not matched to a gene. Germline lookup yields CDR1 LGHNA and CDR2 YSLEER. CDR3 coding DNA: TGCGCCAGCAGCCAAGATTGGGGTAGCGGGAGTTCCGGGGAGCTGTTTTTT. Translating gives CASSQDWGSGSSGELFF.

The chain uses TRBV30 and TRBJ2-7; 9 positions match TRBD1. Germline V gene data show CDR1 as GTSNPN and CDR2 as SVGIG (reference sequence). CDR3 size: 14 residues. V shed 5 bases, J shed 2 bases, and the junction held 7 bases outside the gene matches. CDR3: CAWDRGARAYEQYF. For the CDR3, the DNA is TGTGCCTGGGACAGGGGGGCCAGGGCCTACGAGCAGTACTTC. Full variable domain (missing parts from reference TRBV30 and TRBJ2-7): SQTIHQWPATLVQPVGSPLSLECTVEGTSNPNLYWYRQAAGRGLQLLFYSVGIGQISSEVPQNLSASRPQDRQFILSSKKLLLSDSGFYLCAWDRGARAYEQYFGPGTRLTVT.

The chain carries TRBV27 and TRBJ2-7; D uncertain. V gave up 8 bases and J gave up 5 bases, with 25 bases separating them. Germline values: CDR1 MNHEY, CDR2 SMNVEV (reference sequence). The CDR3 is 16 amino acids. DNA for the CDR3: TGTGCCAGCCCCGGCCCGGCCCCCAAGAAGAAAGACGAGCAGTACTTC. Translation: CASPGPAPKKKDEQYF.

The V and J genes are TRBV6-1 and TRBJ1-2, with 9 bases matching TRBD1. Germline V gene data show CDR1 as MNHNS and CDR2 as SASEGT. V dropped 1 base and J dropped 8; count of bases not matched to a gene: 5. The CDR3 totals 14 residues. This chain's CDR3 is CASSEVQGADGYTF. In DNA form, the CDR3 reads TGTGCCAGCAGTGAAGTACAGGGGGCCGACGGCTACACCTTC.

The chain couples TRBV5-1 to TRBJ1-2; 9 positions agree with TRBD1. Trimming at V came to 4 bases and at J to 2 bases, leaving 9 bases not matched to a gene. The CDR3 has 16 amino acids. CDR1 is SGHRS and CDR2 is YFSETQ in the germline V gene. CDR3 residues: CASSQGQGVKNYGYTF. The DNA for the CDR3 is TGCGCCAGCAGCCAGGGACAGGGAGTTAAAAACTATGGCTACACCTTC.

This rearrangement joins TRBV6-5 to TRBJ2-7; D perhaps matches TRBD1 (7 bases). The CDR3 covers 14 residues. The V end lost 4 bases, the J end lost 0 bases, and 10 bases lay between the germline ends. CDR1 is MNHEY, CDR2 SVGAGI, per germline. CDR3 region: CASSSQGGSYEQYF. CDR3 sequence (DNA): TGTGCCAGCAGTTCCCAGGGGGGCTCCTACGAGCAGTACTTC.

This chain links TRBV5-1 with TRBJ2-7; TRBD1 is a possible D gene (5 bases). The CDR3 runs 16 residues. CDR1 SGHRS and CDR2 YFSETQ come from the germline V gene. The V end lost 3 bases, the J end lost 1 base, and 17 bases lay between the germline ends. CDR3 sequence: CASSSGATAQSYEQYF. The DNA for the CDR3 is TGCGCCAGCAGCTCTGGTGCGACAGCCCAATCCTACGAGCAGTACTTC.

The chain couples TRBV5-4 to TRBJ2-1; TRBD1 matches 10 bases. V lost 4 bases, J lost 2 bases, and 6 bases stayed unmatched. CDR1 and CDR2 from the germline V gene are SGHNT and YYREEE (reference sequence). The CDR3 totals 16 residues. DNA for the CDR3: TGTGCCAGCAGCGGAATGACAGGGGGCGCCTACAATGAGCAGTTCTTC. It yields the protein CASSGMTGGAYNEQFF.

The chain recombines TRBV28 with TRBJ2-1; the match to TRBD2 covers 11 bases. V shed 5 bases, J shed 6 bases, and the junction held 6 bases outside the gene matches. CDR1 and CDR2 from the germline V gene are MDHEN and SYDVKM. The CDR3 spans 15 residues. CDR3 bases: TGTGCCAGCAGTGTCACTAGCGGGAGCCCCAATGAGCAGTTCTTC. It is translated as CASSVTSGSPNEQFF.

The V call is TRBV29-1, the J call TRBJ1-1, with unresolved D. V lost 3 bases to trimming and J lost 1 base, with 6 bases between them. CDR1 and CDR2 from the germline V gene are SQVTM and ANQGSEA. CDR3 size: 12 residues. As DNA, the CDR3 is TGCAGCGTTGAGAGTTGGAACACTGAAGCTTTCTTT. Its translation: CSVESWNTEAFF.

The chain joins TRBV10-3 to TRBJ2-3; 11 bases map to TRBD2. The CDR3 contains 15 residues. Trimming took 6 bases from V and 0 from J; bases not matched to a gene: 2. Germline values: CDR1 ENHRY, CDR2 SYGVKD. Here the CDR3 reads CAIRRTSGSTDTQYF. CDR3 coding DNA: TGTGCCATCAGGCGGACTAGCGGGAGCACAGATACGCAGTATTTT.

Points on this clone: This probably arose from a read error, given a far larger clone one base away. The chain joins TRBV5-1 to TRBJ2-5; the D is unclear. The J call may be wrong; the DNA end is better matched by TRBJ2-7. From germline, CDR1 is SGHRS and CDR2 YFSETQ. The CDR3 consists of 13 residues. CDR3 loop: CAGSAEISYEQYF. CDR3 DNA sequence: TGCGCCGGTTCGGCGGAGATCTCCTACGAGCAGTACTTC.

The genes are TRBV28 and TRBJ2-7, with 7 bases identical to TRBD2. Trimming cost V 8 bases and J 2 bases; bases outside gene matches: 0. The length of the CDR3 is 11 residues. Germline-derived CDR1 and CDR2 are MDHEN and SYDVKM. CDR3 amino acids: CASGGAYEQYF. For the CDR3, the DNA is TGTGCCAGCGGGGGGGCCTACGAGCAGTACTTC.

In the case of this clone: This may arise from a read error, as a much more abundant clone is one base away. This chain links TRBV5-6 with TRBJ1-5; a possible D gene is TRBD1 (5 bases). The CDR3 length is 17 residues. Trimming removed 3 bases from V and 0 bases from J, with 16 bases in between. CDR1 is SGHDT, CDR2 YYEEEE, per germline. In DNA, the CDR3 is TGTGCCAGCAGCTCTATGATGGGACGACATAGCAATCAGCCCCAGCATTTT. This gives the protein CASSSMMGRHSNQPQHF.

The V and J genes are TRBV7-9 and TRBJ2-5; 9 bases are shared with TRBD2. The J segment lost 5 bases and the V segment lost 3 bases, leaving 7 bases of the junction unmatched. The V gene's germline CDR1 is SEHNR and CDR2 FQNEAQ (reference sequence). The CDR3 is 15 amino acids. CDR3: CASSFGGRAWETQYF. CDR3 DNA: TGTGCCAGCAGCTTTGGCGGGAGGGCCTGGGAGACCCAGTACTTC.

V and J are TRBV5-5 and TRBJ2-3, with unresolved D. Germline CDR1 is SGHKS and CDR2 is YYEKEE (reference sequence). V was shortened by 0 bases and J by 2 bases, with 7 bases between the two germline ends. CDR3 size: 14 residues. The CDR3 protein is CASSLVGTTDTQYF. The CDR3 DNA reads TGTGCCAGCAGCTTGGTAGGCACCACAGATACGCAGTATTTT.

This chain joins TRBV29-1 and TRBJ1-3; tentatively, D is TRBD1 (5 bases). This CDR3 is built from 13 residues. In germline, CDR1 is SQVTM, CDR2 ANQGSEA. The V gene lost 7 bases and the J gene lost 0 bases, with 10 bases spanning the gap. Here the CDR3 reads CSATGFSGNTIYF. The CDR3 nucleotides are TGCAGCGCCACAGGATTCTCTGGAAACACCATATATTTT.

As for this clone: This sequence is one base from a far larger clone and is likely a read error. The CDR3 DNA is TGTGCCAGCAGCTTAACCGGGACGTCCCCCTATGGCTACACCTTC. Protein product: CASSLTGTSPYGYTF. V gene TRBV7-3 combines with J gene TRBJ1-2; D perhaps matches TRBD1 (5 bases). Trimming cost V 0 bases and J 4 bases, with 12 bases left between them. Looked up from germline, CDR1 is SGHTA and CDR2 is FQGTGA. This CDR3 has 15 amino acids.

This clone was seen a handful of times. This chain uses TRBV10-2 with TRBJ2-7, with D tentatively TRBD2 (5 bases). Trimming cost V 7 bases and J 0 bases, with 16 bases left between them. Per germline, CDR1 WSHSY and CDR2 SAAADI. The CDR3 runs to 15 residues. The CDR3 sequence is CASNPSGIISYEQYF. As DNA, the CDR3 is TGCGCCAGCAATCCCTCCGGGATCATCTCCTACGAGCAGTACTTC.